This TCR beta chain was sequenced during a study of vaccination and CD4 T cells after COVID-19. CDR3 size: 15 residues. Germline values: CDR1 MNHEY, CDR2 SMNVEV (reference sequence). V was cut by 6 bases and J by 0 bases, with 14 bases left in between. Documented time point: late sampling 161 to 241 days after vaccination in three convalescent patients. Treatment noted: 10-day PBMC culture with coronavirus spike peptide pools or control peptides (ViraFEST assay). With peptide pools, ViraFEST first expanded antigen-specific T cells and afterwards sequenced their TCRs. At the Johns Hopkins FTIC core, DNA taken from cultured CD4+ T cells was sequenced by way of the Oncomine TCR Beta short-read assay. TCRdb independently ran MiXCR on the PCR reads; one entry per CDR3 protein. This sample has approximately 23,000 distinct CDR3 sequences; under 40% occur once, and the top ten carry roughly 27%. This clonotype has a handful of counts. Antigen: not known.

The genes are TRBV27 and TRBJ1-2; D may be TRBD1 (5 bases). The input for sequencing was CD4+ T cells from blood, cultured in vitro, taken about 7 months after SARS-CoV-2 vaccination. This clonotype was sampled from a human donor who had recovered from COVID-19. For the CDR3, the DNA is TGTGCCAGCAGACGCGACAGTCTAGCTAACTATGGCTACACCTTC. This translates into CASRRDSLANYGYTF.